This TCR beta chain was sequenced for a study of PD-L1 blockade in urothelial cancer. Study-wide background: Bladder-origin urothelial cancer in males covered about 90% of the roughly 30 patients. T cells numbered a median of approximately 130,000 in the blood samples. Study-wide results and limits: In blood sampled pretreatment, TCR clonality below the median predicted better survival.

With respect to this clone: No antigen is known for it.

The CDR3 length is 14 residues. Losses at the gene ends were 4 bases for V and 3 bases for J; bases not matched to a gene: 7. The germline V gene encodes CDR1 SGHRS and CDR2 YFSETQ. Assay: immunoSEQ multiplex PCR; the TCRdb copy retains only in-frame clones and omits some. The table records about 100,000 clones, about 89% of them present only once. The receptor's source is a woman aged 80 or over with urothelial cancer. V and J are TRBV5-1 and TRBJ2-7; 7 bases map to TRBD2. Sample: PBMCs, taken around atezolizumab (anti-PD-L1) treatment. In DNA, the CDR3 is TGCGCCAGCAGCCCAGAGGGACTAAGCTACGAGCAGTACTTC. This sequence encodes CASSPEGLSYEQYF.